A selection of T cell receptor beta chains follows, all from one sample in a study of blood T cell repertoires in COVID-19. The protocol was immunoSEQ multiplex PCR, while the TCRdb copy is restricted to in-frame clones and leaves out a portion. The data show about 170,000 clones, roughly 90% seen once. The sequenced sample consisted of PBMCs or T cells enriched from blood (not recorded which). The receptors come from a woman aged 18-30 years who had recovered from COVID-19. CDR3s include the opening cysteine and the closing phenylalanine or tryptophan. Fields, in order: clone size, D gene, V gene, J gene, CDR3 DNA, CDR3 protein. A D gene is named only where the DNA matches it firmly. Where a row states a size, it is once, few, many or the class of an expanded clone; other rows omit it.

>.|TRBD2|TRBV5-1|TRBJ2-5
TGCGCCAGCAGCTCGGGACTAGCGGGAGATGAGACCCAGTACTTC
CASSSGLAGDETQYF
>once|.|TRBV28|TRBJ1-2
TGTGCCAGCAGTTGGGGCAGAAGGCTAGGCTACACCTTC
CASSWGRRLGYTF
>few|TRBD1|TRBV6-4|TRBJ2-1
TGTGCCAGCAGTGAGCGACAGGGGGACCACAATGAGCAGTTCTTC
CASSERQGDHNEQFF
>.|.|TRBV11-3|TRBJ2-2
TGTGCCAGCAGCTTAAGTCCCACTGCCGGGGAGCTGTTTTTT
CASSLSPTAGELFF
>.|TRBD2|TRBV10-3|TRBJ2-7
TGTGCCATCAGGGGTCCTAGCGGCTACGAGCAGTACTTC
CAIRGPSGYEQYF
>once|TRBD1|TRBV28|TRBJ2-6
TGTGCCAGCAGTTTAGGTGGGACAGGGGGTCCTGGGGCCAACGTCCTGACTTTC
CASSLGGTGGPGANVLTF
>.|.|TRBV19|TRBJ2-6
TGTGCCAGTAGTATCCGGGAGTCTGGGGCCAACGTCCTGACTTTC
CASSIRESGANVLTF
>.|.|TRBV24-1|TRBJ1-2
TGTGCCACCAGTGACAGAGGACACATCATCTATGGCTACACCTTC
CATSDRGHIIYGYTF
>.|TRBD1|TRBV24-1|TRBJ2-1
TGTGCCACCAGTGTGGGGACAGGGTCCAATGAGCAGTTCTTC
CATSVGTGSNEQFF
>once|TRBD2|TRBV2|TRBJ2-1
TGTGCCAGCAGGAGGACTAGCACCTACAATGAGCAGTTCTTC
CASRRTSTYNEQFF
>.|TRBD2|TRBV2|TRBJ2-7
TGTGCCAGCGAGGGGACTAGCGGGAGATACGAGCAGTACTTC
CASEGTSGRYEQYF
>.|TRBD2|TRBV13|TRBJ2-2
TGTGCCAGCAGCTCAATTGAACTAGCGGGAGGATCCACCGGGGAGCTGTTTTTT
CASSSIELAGGSTGELFF
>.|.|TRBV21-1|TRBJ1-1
TGTGCCAGCAGCCCCCGACAGGGCCCCATGATGGGGACTGAAGCTTTCTTT
CASSPRQGPMMGTEAFF
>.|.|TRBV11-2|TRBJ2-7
TGTGCCAGCAGCTTAGCGGGTGGCACCGTGGGCTACGAGCAGTACTTC
CASSLAGGTVGYEQYF
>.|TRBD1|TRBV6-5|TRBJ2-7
TGTGCCAGCAGAGAGACAGGGTACAGTGTGTACGAGCAGTACTTC
CASRETGYSVYEQYF
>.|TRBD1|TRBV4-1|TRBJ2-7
TGCGCCAGCAGCCAAGTGGGGGACAGGGGCTCCGAGCAGTACTTC
CASSQVGDRGSEQYF
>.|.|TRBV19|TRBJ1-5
TGTGCCAGTAGTATGGGGGGGGGTCAGCCCCAGCATTTT
CASSMGGGQPQHF
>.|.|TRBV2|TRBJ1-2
TGTGCCAGTGACAGAATATCACGCTACACCTTC
CASDRISRYTF
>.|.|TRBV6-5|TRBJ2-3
TGTGCCAGCAGTTACTCGGGACGCGGGATCGAATATTTT
CASSYSGRGIEYF
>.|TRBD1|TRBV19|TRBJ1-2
TGTGCCAGTAGTATAAATCGACAGGGCTCGATCTTATATGGCTACACCTTC
CASSINRQGSILYGYTF
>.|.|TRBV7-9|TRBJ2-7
TGTGCCAGCAGCTTAGTTCCCAGCGGCTCCTACGAGCAGTACTTC
CASSLVPSGSYEQYF
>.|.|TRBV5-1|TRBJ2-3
TGCGCCAGCAGCTTCGGGCGGGTAGAAGATACGCAGTATTTT
CASSFGRVEDTQYF
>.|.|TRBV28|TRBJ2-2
TGTGCCGGGGGGTCTGGGGGTGCGAACACCGGGGAGCTGTTTTTT
CAGGSGGANTGELFF
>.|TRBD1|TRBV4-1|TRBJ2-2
TGCGCCAGCAGCCCCTCCCACGAAGACGGGACAGCAAGTATTACCGGGGAGCTGTTTTTT
CASSPSHEDGTASITGELFF
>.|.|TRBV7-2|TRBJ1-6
TGTGCCTTGGAACGGGGGAGCTCCTATAATTCACCCCTCCACTTT
CALERGSSYNSPLHF
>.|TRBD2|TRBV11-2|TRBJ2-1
TGTGCCAGCAGCTTAAACAGCGGGAGTTCCTACAATGAGCAGTTCTTC
CASSLNSGSSYNEQFF
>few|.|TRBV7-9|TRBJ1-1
TGTGCCAGCAGCTTGGTCAGTGAAGCTTTCTTT
CASSLVSEAFF
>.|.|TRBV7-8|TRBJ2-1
TGTGCCAGCAGCTCGGGGTATGTGCGGATAGGCTCCTACAATGAGCAGTTCTTC
CASSSGYVRIGSYNEQFF
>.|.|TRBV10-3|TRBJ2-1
TGTGCCACAACAGGGAGCAATGAGCAGTTCTTC
CATTGSNEQFF
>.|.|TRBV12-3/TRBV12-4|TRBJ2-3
TGTGCCAGCAGTCCGAACACAGCAGATACGCAGTATTTT
CASSPNTADTQYF